The present T cell receptor beta chain was sequenced within a study of blood T cells in healthy people across ages. To note about this clonotype: Its matching antigen is unknown.

Regarding the study as a whole: Significant beta diversity loss was already apparent by age around 40, declining roughly linearly.

Germline assignment: CDR1 MDHEN and CDR2 SYDVKM. The V end was cut by 8 bases, the J end by 10 bases, with 18 bases between. CDR3 size: 13 residues. Combining a sample-barcoded 5' primer with a J-beta primer mix, a second PCR ran for about 7 to 11 cycles. TCRdb reanalysed the 5' RACE reads using MiXCR and keeps one entry per CDR3 protein. The sample records 1.5 million or so distinct CDR3 sequences, around 42% being singletons. The specimen was blood. This clonotype originated in a woman between 18 and 29 years old in good health. V and J are TRBV28 and TRBJ2-1, with D hard to call. The DNA for the CDR3 is TGTGCCAGCTTTGCCCAGGATGAAAAGGAGCAGTTCTTC. Residues: CASFAQDEKEQFF.